This TCR beta chain was observed in a study of T cell responses to AZD1222 COVID-19 vaccine. Here immunoSEQ multiplex PCR was the method, and the copy in TCRdb shows in-frame clones only, minus some. The profile shows approximately 140,000 clones, more than 80% of them singletons. Findings and limits, study-wide: Unmutated variant regions are reportedly the target of nearly half of TCRs that are spike-specific. Donors were mostly white British, more females; clonal diversity possibly underestimated. CD4 TCRs associated with vaccination spanned spike, dominating at 160-218 and 743-854. Rises in breadth and depth of Spike-specific TCRs came after two AZD1222 doses.

Germline V lookup: CDR1 MGHRA, CDR2 YSYEKL. Trimming left V 3 bases short and J 1 base short, with 9 bases between. There are 14 residues in the CDR3. About this clone itself: Its antigen remains unknown.

This sequence was found in an adult who received the AZD1222 COVID-19 vaccine. The V gene is TRBV4-1, the J gene TRBJ1-1; no clear D gene. This specimen consisted of peripheral blood, obtained 28 days after the second AZD1222 dose. CDR3 residues: CASSQSGTNTEAFF. As DNA, the CDR3 is TGCGCCAGCAGCCAGTCAGGCACGAACACTGAAGCTTTCTTT.